A single TCR beta chain is shown here with its context. At one boundary the junction diverges from the germline segment, which might be a read error. This specimen belongs to a study of graft-versus-host responses after intestinal transplantation. In the study overall: Each transplant was multivisceral, liver-intestinal, or isolated intestinal. Every one of the recipients received anti-thymocyte globulin induction and afterwards took tacrolimus and steroids for around 3 years. Study results and caveats: Graft-donor T cell macrochimerism in patients accompanied high graft-versus-host to host-versus-graft clonal ratios in allografts.

Around 200,000 CFSE-labeled responder cells were plated with around 200,000 irradiated, violet-dye-labeled stimulator cells. CD4 and CD8 responders that proliferated in the reaction were FACS-sorted. This CDR3 spans 16 amino acids. From germline, CDR1 is LGHNA and CDR2 YSLEER. Profiled with immunoSEQ multiplex PCR; TCRdb holds only in-frame clones, not every one. The data hold approximately 7,000 clones, with about 28% observed a single time. The source is a human patient who was an organ donor for intestinal transplantation. This material consisted of alloreactive CD8+ T cells from a mixed lymphocyte reaction culture, taken before transplantation. Stated subset: CFSE-low proliferating T cells sorted from roughly six-day pre-transplant mixed lymphocyte reaction (GvH or HvG direction). This sequence joins TRBV4-3 and TRBJ1-6; D is uncertain. The CDR3 DNA is TGCGCCAGCAACCAAAAGTACGGATCCTATAATTCACCCCTCCACTTT. It codes for CASNQKYGSYNSPLHF.